This record looks at one TCR beta chain sequence and its context. Trimming at V came to 9 bases and at J to 1 base, leaving 4 bases not matched to a gene. Germline V gene sequence: CDR1 LGHNT, CDR2 FRNRAP. The CDR3 covers 14 residues. This sample was taken from a study of blood T cell repertoires in COVID-19. In the study overall: Spain, Italy and the United States supplied samples that represented acute and convalescent COVID-19. In each case, the material was cDNA or gDNA derived from T cells, B-cell-depleted T cells, or PBMCs.

In the original workflow: From reference gene primer amplification, estimates of nucleated cell counts were derived. The repertoire was sequenced with immunoSEQ multiplex PCR; TCRdb's copy has only in-frame clones and lacks some. The V and J calls and clone size are taken from that table; D and trimming were inferred from the DNA. The sample lists fewer than 200,000 clones, more than 75% occurring once. The source material was peripheral blood. The rearrangement joins TRBV12-5 to TRBJ1-1, with TRBD1 matching 11 bases. This clonotype was obtained from a man aged 40-55 years with active or convalescent COVID-19. The DNA for the CDR3 is TGTGCTAGCGGACAGGGGGCAAGGAACACTGAAGCTTTCTTT. It codes for CASGQGARNTEAFF. Full variable domain (missing parts from reference TRBV12-5 and TRBJ1-1): DARVTQTPRHKVTEMGQEVTMRCQPILGHNTVFWYRQTMMQGLELLAYFRNRAPLDDSGMPKDRFSAEMPDATLATLKIQPSEPRDSAVYFCASGQGARNTEAFFGQGTRLTVV.